Detailed here is one T cell receptor beta chain. The CDR3 runs to 12 residues. In germline, CDR1 is SGHRS, CDR2 YFSETQ. Trimming cost V 2 bases and J 2 bases, with 5 bases left between them. This record belongs to a study of blood T cell repertoires in COVID-19. On the study more broadly: From the United States, Italy and Spain came samples of acute and convalescent COVID-19. Sources were T cells, B-cell-depleted T cells, or PBMCs; the material itself was cDNA or gDNA.

Original processing methods: The assay estimated nucleated cells by amplifying reference gene primers. Measured with immunoSEQ multiplex PCR; TCRdb has only the in-frame clones, and not every one. V, J and clone size are those of that table, while D and trimming were read from the DNA. The table includes 250,000 to 300,000 clones, roughly 79% detected once. The chain is built from TRBV5-1 and TRBJ2-7, with D perhaps matching TRBD1 (5 bases). The sequenced material came from peripheral blood. This TCR was recovered from a woman aged 55-75 years with active or convalescent COVID-19. The CDR3 is CASSLGAYEQYF. The CDR3, as DNA: TGCGCCAGCAGCTTAGGGGCCTACGAGCAGTACTTC.